This T cell receptor beta chain was documented in a study of T cell responses to AZD1222 COVID-19 vaccine. Turning to the study itself: Pooling was applied to second doses at about 4 or about 12 weeks. Study-wide results and limits: The sample set comprised mostly white British donors with more females, and clonal diversity was possibly underestimated.

Trimming removed 2 bases from V and 2 bases from J, with 15 bases in between. The CDR3 loop spans 15 amino acids. CDR1 and CDR2 from the germline V gene are GTSNPN and SVGIG (reference sequence). Comments on this clone: Its antigen remains unknown.

Using immunoSEQ multiplex PCR, the repertoire was profiled, and TCRdb retains in-frame clones only, with some absent. The sample has 75,000 to 90,000 clones, 89% seen once; the top ten hold about 2.2%. Material: peripheral blood, obtained on day 0 of AZD1222 vaccination. The rearrangement joins TRBV30 to TRBJ1-2; D is possibly TRBD1 (5 bases). The sequence was collected from an adult in good health. CDR3 nucleotides: TGTGCCTGGAGTATGGCCGGGACCGAAAACTATGGCTACACCTTC. Translation gives CAWSMAGTENYGYTF.